This TCR beta chain was recovered during a study of T cell responses to AZD1222 COVID-19 vaccine. Assay used: immunoSEQ multiplex PCR; TCRdb lists only in-frame clones, some missing. The sample yields about 130,000 clones, roughly 94% seen once. Germline values: CDR1 MNHEY, CDR2 SMNVEV (reference sequence). Trimming removed 6 bases at V and 0 bases at J, with 11 bases between. The CDR3 has 14 amino acids. The chain uses TRBV27 and TRBJ1-1; D not certain. The sequenced sample was peripheral blood, obtained on day 0 of AZD1222 vaccination. The receptor was isolated from an adult in good health. CDR3 sequence (DNA): TGTGCCAGCAGGCCTCTGCACATGAACACTGAAGCTTTCTTT. This encodes CASRPLHMNTEAFF.